In this sample, the clone carrying this TCR beta chain turned up many times. Its cognate antigen is unknown. Molecules of cDNA were individually given unique molecular identifiers that were attached to them. One entry per CDR3 protein, called by TCRdb with MiXCR from the 5' RACE reads. This sample has 50,000 to 60,000 distinct CDR3 sequences, with 8.5% to 12% found just once. Trimming shortened V by 0 bases and J by 4 bases, and 15 bases separated the two germline ends. The germline CDR1 and CDR2 sequences are DFQATT and SNEGSKA (reference sequence). The CDR3 consists of 15 residues. The sample is drawn from a study of early T cells in non-severe SARS-CoV-2 infection. Study-wide results and caveats: In VDJdb matching, anti-spike CD8 responses were favored while private and CD4 specificities went missing.

This TCR came from an adult who was a healthcare worker with PCR-confirmed SARS-CoV-2 infection or an uninfected control (not recorded which). The sequenced sample consisted of whole blood. The rearrangement uses TRBV20-1 and TRBJ1-2; D might be TRBD1 (6 bases). DNA for the CDR3: TGCAGTGCTAGAGATATGGCAGGGGTCGGCTATGGCTACACCTTC. This encodes CSARDMAGVGYGYTF.